The source of this T cell receptor beta chain is a study of blood T cell repertoires in COVID-19. Whole-study context: Some COVID-19 samples were acute and others convalescent; all came from the United States, Italy and Spain.

This clone was observed a single time. The germline V gene encodes CDR1 MNHEY and CDR2 SVGAGI. This CDR3 is built from 12 residues. Trimming pared 7 bases from V and 6 bases from J, leaving 10 bases between. The authors' processing: Estimation of nucleated cell counts relied on the amplification of reference gene primers. The data were produced by immunoSEQ multiplex PCR, yet TCRdb's version contains in-frame clones alone and is incomplete. V and J calls and clone size follow that table, whereas D and trimming were derived from the DNA. This sample has about 210,000 clones, with around 86% found just once.

The TCR comes from a middle-aged woman with acute COVID-19. Input material: PBMCs or T cells enriched from blood (not recorded which). V gene TRBV6-5 combines with J gene TRBJ1-5; no clear D. CDR3 sequence reads: CASKRESQPQHF. CDR3 in DNA: TGTGCCAGCAAGAGAGAGTCTCAGCCCCAGCATTTT.